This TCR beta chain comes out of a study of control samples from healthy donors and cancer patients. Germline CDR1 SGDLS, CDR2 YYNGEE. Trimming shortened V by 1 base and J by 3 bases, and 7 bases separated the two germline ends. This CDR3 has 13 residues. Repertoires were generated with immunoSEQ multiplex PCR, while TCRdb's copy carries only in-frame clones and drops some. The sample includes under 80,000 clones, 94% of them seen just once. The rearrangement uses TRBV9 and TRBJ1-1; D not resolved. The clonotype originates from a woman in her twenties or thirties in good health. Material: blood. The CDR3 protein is CASSVWLDTEAFF. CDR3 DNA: TGTGCCAGCAGCGTATGGTTGGACACTGAAGCTTTCTTT. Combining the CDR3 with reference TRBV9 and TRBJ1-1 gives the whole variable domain DSGVTQTPKHLITATGQRVTLRCSPRSGDLSVYWYQQSLDQGLQFLIQYYNGEERAKGNILERFSAQQFPDLHSELNLSSLELGDSALYFCASSVWLDTEAFFGQGTRLTVV.